A selection of T cell receptor beta chains follows, all from one sample in a study of monozygotic twins with inflammatory bowel disease. Reanalyzing the 5' RACE reads, TCRdb keeps one entry per CDR3 protein, without DNA. This table lists a few hundred thousand distinct CDR3 sequences. Material: blood. The receptors shown here come from a human donor with ulcerative colitis or Crohn's disease, or a healthy co-twin of an affected twin (not recorded which). Both conserved end residues are part of each CDR3. The order of the fields is V gene, J gene, CDR3 protein.

TRBV27	TRBJ2-2	CASSLHTHGTGELFF
TRBV6-2/TRBV6-3	TRBJ2-1	CASSYGGGPLNEQFF
TRBV12-3/TRBV12-4	TRBJ2-3	CASSLAINGADTQYF
TRBV10-3	TRBJ2-7	CAISAGVEQYF
TRBV20-1	TRBJ2-4	CSATGLLKNIQYF
TRBV27	TRBJ2-7	CASSAGLEGEQYF
TRBV14	TRBJ2-1	CASSRTTYNEQFF
TRBV7-2	TRBJ2-7	CASSLSWAGGRYEQYF
TRBV20-1	TRBJ2-3	CSARVLGLPGTQYF
TRBV5-1	TRBJ2-4	CASSLDLSGSKNIQYF
TRBV4-3	TRBJ1-2	CASSQDRAERGYGYTF
TRBV27	TRBJ2-3	CASSLVRGGGTDTQYF
TRBV5-1	TRBJ2-7	CASSYTGGISEQYF
TRBV27	TRBJ2-7	CASSPSAGTTYEQYF
TRBV27	TRBJ1-4	CASSPSHTRTNEKLFF
TRBV28	TRBJ2-5	CASSAALPGETQYF
TRBV11-2	TRBJ2-5	CASSSGQTSGETQYF
TRBV3-1	TRBJ2-7	CASSQPQGGQYF
TRBV18	TRBJ1-1	CASSLRLQEAFF
TRBV7-9	TRBJ1-6	CASSRRRQVDSPLHF
TRBV12-3/TRBV12-4	TRBJ2-5	CASSYGETQYF
TRBV12-3/TRBV12-4	TRBJ2-3	CASSIRTDTQYF
TRBV5-1	TRBJ2-5	CASRKGAVLETQYF
TRBV5-1	TRBJ1-2	CASSSQPPAGYTF
TRBV7-8	TRBJ1-5	CASSLDAGGQPQHF
TRBV5-6	TRBJ2-7	CASSFREVSYEQYF
TRBV7-9	TRBJ2-1	CASIRPPGASGNEQFF
TRBV20-1	TRBJ2-7	CSAGPRTDYEQYF
TRBV7-2	TRBJ2-5	CASRHRNPQATQYF
TRBV24-1	TRBJ2-1	CATSDLLAGAEFF
TRBV27	TRBJ2-1	CASRSDRAHEQFF
TRBV5-5	TRBJ1-3	CASSLEVGGTLSGNTIYF
TRBV5-1	TRBJ2-7	CASSLGGPDEQYF
TRBV6-2/TRBV6-3	TRBJ1-5	CASSFLGGAQPQHF
TRBV7-7	TRBJ2-3	CASSPLDRGSTDTQYF
TRBV20-1	TRBJ1-1	CSASDRVLDEAFF
TRBV28	TRBJ2-5	CASKAGYAYQETQYF
TRBV5-6	TRBJ2-7	CASLRGLADEQYF
TRBV18	TRBJ2-7	CASSGSGGYEQYF
TRBV20-1	TRBJ2-1	CSARELGAFLEQFF
TRBV29-1	TRBJ1-5	CSVRDGYSNQPQHF
TRBV7-9	TRBJ2-7	CASSSRDTTYEQYF
TRBV7-2	TRBJ2-1	CASSLGPGGLAAYNEQFF
TRBV20-1	TRBJ1-3	CSARGRGFSGNTIYF
TRBV12-3/TRBV12-4	TRBJ1-2	CASKRGASGYTF
TRBV4-3	TRBJ2-3	CASSQGRGGGAADTQYF
TRBV10-3	TRBJ2-3	CAISGTSGGDTQYF
TRBV12-3/TRBV12-4	TRBJ1-5	CASIGTGRSNQPQHF
TRBV10-3	TRBJ2-1	CAISGTSSNEQFF
TRBV7-8	TRBJ2-7	CASSLLAPHEQYF
TRBV28	TRBJ1-1	CASSMPRDTEAFF
TRBV5-6	TRBJ2-7	CASSWTSVSYEQYF
TRBV10-3	TRBJ1-1	CAIRGGQGNTEAFF
TRBV10-3	TRBJ2-1	CAISGGQGDYNEQFF
TRBV15	TRBJ2-2	CATRGNTGELFF
TRBV7-9	TRBJ2-2	CASSFGSGYTGELFF
TRBV7-9	TRBJ2-1	CASNWRSSGNEQFF
TRBV4-3	TRBJ1-2	CASSHAGTPVGYTF
TRBV28	TRBJ2-5	CASRLGGGRRGETQYF
TRBV20-1	TRBJ1-5	CSAREAPFWGARNQPQHF